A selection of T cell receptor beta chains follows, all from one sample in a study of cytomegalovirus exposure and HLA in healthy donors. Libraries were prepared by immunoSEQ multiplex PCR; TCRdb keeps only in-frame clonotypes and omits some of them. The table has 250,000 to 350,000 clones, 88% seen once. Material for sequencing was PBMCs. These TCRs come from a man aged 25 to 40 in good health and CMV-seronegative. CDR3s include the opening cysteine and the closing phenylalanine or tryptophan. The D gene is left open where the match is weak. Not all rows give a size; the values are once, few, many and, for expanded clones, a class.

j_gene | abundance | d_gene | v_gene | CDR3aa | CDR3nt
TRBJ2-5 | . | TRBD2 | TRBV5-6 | CAGSMGLARSQETQYF | TGTGCCGGCAGCATGGGACTAGCGAGATCCCAAGAGACCCAGTACTTC
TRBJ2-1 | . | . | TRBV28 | CASSSTGINEQFF | TGTGCCAGCAGTTCCACAGGGATAAATGAGCAGTTCTTC
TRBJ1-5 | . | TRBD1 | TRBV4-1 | CASSQDARGQGQPQHF | TGCGCCAGCAGCCAAGATGCCAGGGGGCAGGGTCAGCCCCAGCATTTT
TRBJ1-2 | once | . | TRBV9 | CASSVADLQLANYGYTF | TGTGCCAGCAGCGTAGCCGACCTACAGTTAGCTAACTATGGCTACACCTTC
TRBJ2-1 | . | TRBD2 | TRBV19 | CASSTLGLSAGGYNEQFF | TGTGCCAGTAGTACCCTAGGGCTTTCAGCGGGGGGGTACAATGAGCAGTTCTTC
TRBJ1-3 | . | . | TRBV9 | CASSVTFGNTIYF | TGTGCCAGCAGCGTTACATTTGGAAACACCATATATTTT
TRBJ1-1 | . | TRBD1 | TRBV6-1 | CASSEEWAGGGTEAFF | TGTGCCAGCAGTGAAGAATGGGCAGGGGGAGGCACTGAAGCTTTCTTT
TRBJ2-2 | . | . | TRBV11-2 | CASSLLQAGELFF | TGTGCCAGCAGCTTATTACAGGCCGGGGAGCTGTTTTTT
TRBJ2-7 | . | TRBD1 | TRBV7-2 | CASRPAYGQGTYEQYF | TGTGCCAGCAGGCCTGCTTATGGACAGGGAACCTACGAGCAGTACTTC
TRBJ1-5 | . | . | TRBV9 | CASSPQGISNQPQHF | TGTGCCAGCAGCCCACAGGGAATTAGCAATCAGCCCCAGCATTTT